Listed here are 21 T cell receptor beta chains from one sample, sequenced in a study of blood T cell repertoires in COVID-19. Libraries were prepared by immunoSEQ multiplex PCR; TCRdb keeps only in-frame clonotypes and omits some of them. Here the sample spans roughly 250,000 clones, more than 75% being singletons. The sample comprised peripheral blood. The receptor set was obtained from a woman between 50 and 59 years old with acute or convalescent COVID-19.

J is TRBJ2-2 and V is TRBV15; 8 bases agree with TRBD1. Looked up from germline, CDR1 is LNHNV and CDR2 is YYDKDF (reference sequence). With 8 bases clipped from V and 2 bases from J, the junction kept 1 base outside the gene matches. The CDR3 has 13 residues. CDR3 protein: CATGQGNTGELFF. The CDR3 coding sequence is TGTGCCACCGGACAGGGAAACACCGGGGAGCTGTTTTTT.

The chain recombines TRBV2 with TRBJ2-5; 7 nucleotides match TRBD1. Germline-derived CDR1 and CDR2 are SNHLY and FYNNEI. CDR3 size: 14 residues. Trimming took 6 bases from V and 2 from J; bases not matched to a gene: 6. The CDR3: CASRAGTDQETQYF. CDR3 nucleotides: TGTGCCAGCAGGGCCGGGACAGATCAAGAGACCCAGTACTTC.

The chain links TRBV11-2 to TRBJ1-1, with 7 bases lining up with TRBD1. Per germline, CDR1 SGHAT and CDR2 FQNNGV. Germline trimming cut 5 bases from V and 3 bases from J; bases unmatched to any gene: 21. The CDR3 runs to 19 residues. CDR3 sequence reads: CASSPASRQGAARHTEAFF. The CDR3 DNA follows: TGTGCCAGCAGCCCGGCTTCCCGACAGGGCGCAGCGCGGCACACTGAAGCTTTCTTT.

This clone was recorded only once. V and J are TRBV7-8 and TRBJ2-2; D is uncertain. The CDR3 is 16 amino acids. With 2 bases removed from V and 0 bases from J, the gap between germline ends came to 10 bases. Germline values: CDR1 SGHVS, CDR2 FQNEAQ. The CDR3 is CASSLKLAANTGELFF. The CDR3 DNA reads as TGTGCCAGCAGCTTAAAGTTGGCAGCGAACACCGGGGAGCTGTTTTTT.

The rearrangement links TRBV6-2 or TRBV6-3 to TRBJ1-6, with D maybe TRBD1 (6 bases). Germline loops: CDR1 MNHEY, CDR2 SVGEGT. The length of the CDR3 is 17 residues. The ends were cut back, 5 bases at V and 0 bases at J, with 14 bases in the middle. CDR3 in amino acids: CASSLRGPFSYNSPLHF. For the CDR3, the DNA is TGTGCCAGCAGTCTGCGGGGGCCATTCTCCTATAATTCACCCCTCCACTTT.

The J gene is TRBJ2-6, the V gene TRBV7-3; tentatively, D is TRBD2 (6 bases). The ends were cut back, 2 bases at V and 4 bases at J, with 9 bases in the middle. CDR3 length: 15 amino acids. Germline V lookup: CDR1 SGHTA, CDR2 FQGTGA. The CDR3 DNA is TGTGCCAGCAGCTTAGGGACTGCGGGGGCCAACGTCCTGACTTTC. Translated, it gives CASSLGTAGANVLTF.

About this clone itself: Other DNA sequences in the same sample also yield this CDR3. This chain uses TRBV5-1 with TRBJ1-2; maybe TRBD1 (5 bases). Germline CDR1 and CDR2: SGHRS and YFSETQ. V was clipped by 0 bases and J by 6 bases, with 9 bases between them. This CDR3 spans 13 amino acids. CDR3 sequence reads: CASSLEGVDGYTF. CDR3 DNA: TGCGCCAGCAGCTTGGAAGGGGTGGATGGCTACACCTTC.

The V gene is TRBV2, the J gene TRBJ2-2; D possibly corresponds to TRBD2 (6 bases). The V gene's germline CDR1 is SNHLY and CDR2 FYNNEI. Trimming cost V 8 bases and J 6 bases, with 16 bases left between them. The CDR3 length is 14 residues. Here the CDR3 reads CASRRWGDSGELFF. The CDR3 coding sequence is TGTGCCAGCCGCCGTTGGGGGGACTCCGGGGAGCTGTTTTTT.

J is TRBJ1-1 and V is TRBV7-9; TRBD1 aligns across 7 bases. Germline CDR1 and CDR2: SEHNR and FQNEAQ (reference sequence). V dropped 4 bases and J dropped 0; count of bases not matched to a gene: 11. The CDR3 extends over 17 amino acids. The CDR3: CASSSTRDRRMNTEAFF. In DNA, the CDR3 is TGTGCCAGCAGCTCCACGAGGGACAGAAGAATGAACACTGAAGCTTTCTTT.

The chain combines TRBV9 with TRBJ1-6; 8 bases fit TRBD1. The trim removed 3 bases at V and 4 bases at J, leaving 6 bases unmatched. This CDR3 is 16 amino acids long. Looked up from germline, CDR1 is SGDLS and CDR2 is YYNGEE. The CDR3 region is CASSAPQGAYNSPLHF. The CDR3 DNA follows: TGTGCCAGCAGCGCCCCTCAGGGGGCTTATAATTCACCCCTCCACTTT.

The chain joins TRBV28 to TRBJ2-2; possibly TRBD2 for D (6 bases). There are 16 residues in the CDR3. Germline lookup yields CDR1 MDHEN and CDR2 SYDVKM. Deletions cut 3 bases from V and 4 bases from J, with 15 bases between. The CDR3 reads CASSFLSGAGTGELFF. The DNA for the CDR3 is TGTGCCAGCAGTTTCTTATCGGGAGCGGGCACCGGGGAGCTGTTTTTT.

Concerning this clone itself: At one of its ends the junction is not consistent with the germline gene, which may arise from a read error. Distinct nucleotide sequences in the sample also encode this CDR3. This sequence joins TRBV5-1 and TRBJ1-5; D uncertain. The V gene's germline CDR1 is SGHRS and CDR2 YFSETQ. The CDR3 is 14 amino acids. The CDR3 is CASSLGLQNQPQHF. The CDR3 DNA follows: TGCGCCAGCAGCTTGGGTCTACAGAATCAGCCTCAGCATTTT.

The chain is built from TRBV18 and TRBJ2-7, with TRBD1 identical over 9 bases. From germline, CDR1 is KGHSH and CDR2 LQKENI. V shed 2 bases, J shed 5 bases, and the junction held 10 bases outside the gene matches. This CDR3 has 16 amino acids. CDR3 sequence (DNA): TGTGCCAGCTCACCATGGTCCGGACAGGGGAGGAACGAGCAGTACTTC. It specifies CASSPWSGQGRNEQYF.

The chain links TRBV5-1 to TRBJ1-4; D remains unclear. Germline CDR1 SGHRS, CDR2 YFSETQ. V was trimmed by 5 bases and J by 4 bases, leaving 12 bases between them. CDR3 size: 14 residues. The DNA for the CDR3 is TGCGCCAGCAGATCCCTGGGCAGTAATGAAAAACTGTTTTTT. Translated: CASRSLGSNEKLFF. Full variable domain (outside the CDR3, taken from reference TRBV5-1 and TRBJ1-4): KAGVTQTPRYLIKTRGQQVTLSCSPISGHRSVSWYQQTPGQGLQFLFEYFSETQRNKGNFPGRFSGRQFSNSRSEMNVSTLELGDSALYLCASRSLGSNEKLFFGSGTQLSVL.

The CDR3 loop is CATSGGGLVGYTF. The CDR3 nucleotides are TGTGCCACCAGCGGGGGGGGATTGGTTGGCTACACCTTC. This chain connects TRBV15 to TRBJ1-2; possible D gene TRBD1, 5 bases. The germline gives CDR1 LNHNV, CDR2 YYDKDF (reference sequence). V was clipped by 5 bases and J by 7 bases, with 14 bases between them. The CDR3 extends over 13 amino acids.

The CDR3 DNA sequence: TGCGCCAGCAGCTTAGGAGTCCTGGAAAACTATGGCTACACCTTC. This sequence encodes CASSLGVLENYGYTF. The chain recombines TRBV5-1 with TRBJ1-2, with D unresolved. CDR1 and CDR2 from the germline V gene are SGHRS and YFSETQ. The CDR3 contains 15 residues. Trimming took 2 bases from V and 2 from J, leaving 13 bases between them.

The chain has TRBV19 and TRBJ2-2; TRBD2 might be the D (6 bases). Germline lookup yields CDR1 LNHDA and CDR2 SQIVND (reference sequence). The CDR3 extends over 14 amino acids. The V end was cut by 4 bases, the J end by 6 bases, with 12 bases between. CDR3 sequence reads: CASSTGLGSGELFF. For the CDR3, the DNA is TGTGCCAGTAGTACGGGACTTGGGTCCGGGGAGCTGTTTTTT.

The chain combines TRBV10-3 with TRBJ1-2; the D is unclear. The CDR3 has 11 residues. Germline values: CDR1 ENHRY, CDR2 SYGVKD. V was trimmed by 10 bases and J by 5 bases, leaving 11 bases between them. The CDR3: CATSDYYGYTF. CDR3 DNA sequence: TGTGCCACCTCGGACTATTATGGCTACACCTTC.

In its sample, this clone was seen once. This rearrangement joins TRBV27 to TRBJ1-6; 8 bases align to TRBD1. This CDR3 is 15 amino acids long. Germline values: CDR1 MNHEY, CDR2 SMNVEV (reference sequence). V was pared by 6 bases and J by 8 bases, with 9 bases of the junction left unmatched. CDR3 sequence (DNA): TGTGCCAGCAGGAGGGACAGGAGGGCCTATTCACCCCTCCACTTT. Protein: CASRRDRRAYSPLHF.

V gene TRBV28 combines with J gene TRBJ1-2, with D hard to call. The CDR3 spans 12 residues. CDR1 is MDHEN, CDR2 SYDVKM, per germline. The V end lost 4 bases, the J end lost 8 bases, and 11 bases lay between the germline ends. CDR3 coding DNA: TGTGCCAGCAGTTCCACAGCCACCGGCTACACCTTC. Protein: CASSSTATGYTF.

The chain couples TRBV18 to TRBJ1-3; D is ambiguous. From germline, CDR1 is KGHSH and CDR2 LQKENI. This CDR3 region has 15 residues. V lost 3 bases to trimming and J lost 2 bases, with 11 bases between them. Here the CDR3 DNA reads TGTGCCAGCTCACCTGGAGGGCGTACTGGAAACACCATATATTTT. It specifies CASSPGGRTGNTIYF. Full variable domain (missing parts from reference TRBV18 and TRBJ1-3): NAGVMQNPRHLVRRRGQEARLRCSPMKGHSHVYWYRQLPEEGLKFMVYLQKENIIDESGMPKERFSAEFPKEGPSILRIQQVVRGDSAAYFCASSPGGRTGNTIYFGEGSWLTVV.